This T cell receptor (beta chain) came from a study of shared clonotypes between healthy human individuals. This CDR3 contains 14 residues. Germline values: CDR1 SGHRS, CDR2 YFSETQ. The V and J ends lost 7 bases and 2 bases respectively, with 15 bases between them. Measured with immunoSEQ multiplex PCR; TCRdb has only the in-frame clones, and not every one. The sample yields about 2.3 million clones, approximately 93% seen once. The chain carries TRBV5-1 and TRBJ1-2, with D possibly TRBD1 on 5 matching bases. Source material: naive CD4+ T cells from PBMCs. Subset specified: CD45RA+ positively selected. This receptor was obtained from a man aged 18 to 30 in good health. Some clones in this sample may be carry-over from other donors' samples. CDR3: CASGATAGNYGYTF. The CDR3 DNA reads as TGCGCCAGCGGGGCTACGGCAGGGAACTATGGCTACACCTTC. Based on the CDR3 plus reference TRBV5-1 and TRBJ1-2, the full variable domain is KAGVTQTPRYLIKTRGQQVTLSCSPISGHRSVSWYQQTPGQGLQFLFEYFSETQRNKGNFPGRFSGRQFSNSRSEMNVSTLELGDSALYLCASGATAGNYGYTFGSGTRLTVV.